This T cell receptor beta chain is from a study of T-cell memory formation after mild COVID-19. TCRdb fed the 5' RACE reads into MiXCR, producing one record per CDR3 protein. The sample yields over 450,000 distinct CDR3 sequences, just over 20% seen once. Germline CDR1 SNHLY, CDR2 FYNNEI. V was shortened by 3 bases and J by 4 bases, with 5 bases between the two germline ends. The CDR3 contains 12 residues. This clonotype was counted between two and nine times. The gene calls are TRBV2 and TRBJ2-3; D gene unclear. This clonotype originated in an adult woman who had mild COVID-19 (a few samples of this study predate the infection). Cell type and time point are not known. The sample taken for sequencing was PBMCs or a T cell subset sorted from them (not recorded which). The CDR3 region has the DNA TGTGCCAGCAGTGAGACCGCAGATACGCAGTATTTT. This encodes CASSETADTQYF. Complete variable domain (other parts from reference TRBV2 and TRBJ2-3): EPEVTQTPSHQVTQMGQEVILRCVPISNHLYFYWYRQILGQKVEFLVSFYNNEISEKSEIFDDQFSVERPDGSNFTLKIRSTKLEDSAMYFCASSETADTQYFGPGTRLTVL.